One sample yielded the 4 T cell receptor beta chains listed below, sequenced in a study of CD8 T cells in ankylosing spondylitis. TCRdb called the 5' RACE reads again in MiXCR, with one record for every CDR3 protein. The sample has 200,000 or so distinct CDR3 sequences, roughly 13% seen once. The sequenced sample was blood, either unsorted or a sorted T cell fraction (not recorded which). The receptors derive from a female donor with ankylosing spondylitis or in good health (not recorded which).

This chain joins TRBV6-1 and TRBJ2-7; D is unresolved. V was trimmed by 6 bases and J by 1 base, leaving 16 bases between them. The length of the CDR3 is 15 residues. Germline-derived CDR1 and CDR2 are MNHNS and SASEGT. The DNA of the CDR3 is TGTGCCAGCAGAAAGTACGCCCACATATCCTACGAGCAGTACTTC. Its translation: CASRKYAHISYEQYF.

This clonotype was detected many times. The V gene is TRBV10-3, the J gene TRBJ2-3; D remains unclear. There are 15 residues in the CDR3. From germline, CDR1 is ENHRY and CDR2 SYGVKD. Between the trimmed V and J ends, which lost 0 bases and 5 bases, there was a span of 12 bases. This CDR3 is CAISESGLSVDTQYF. The CDR3 DNA is TGTGCCATCAGTGAGTCCGGTCTGTCGGTAGATACGCAGTATTTT.

This clonotype came up many times. The chain employs TRBV9 and TRBJ1-6; D is perhaps TRBD1 (5 bases). V gave up 0 bases and J gave up 7 bases, with 11 bases separating them. Germline lookup yields CDR1 SGDLS and CDR2 YYNGEE. The CDR3 has 15 amino acids. In nucleotides, the CDR3 is TGTGCCAGCAGCGTAGCTGGGGCTTCAAATTCACCCCTCCACTTT. This sequence encodes CASSVAGASNSPLHF.

The V gene is TRBV19, the J gene TRBJ2-5; weak D call: TRBD1 (5 bases). CDR3 length: 15 amino acids. Trimming pared 3 bases from V and 2 bases from J, leaving 13 bases between. Germline V CDR1 and CDR2: LNHDA, SQIVND (reference sequence). The CDR3 here is CASSISQGSQETQYF. The CDR3 region has the DNA TGTGCCAGTAGTATTTCCCAGGGTTCGCAAGAGACCCAGTACTTC.